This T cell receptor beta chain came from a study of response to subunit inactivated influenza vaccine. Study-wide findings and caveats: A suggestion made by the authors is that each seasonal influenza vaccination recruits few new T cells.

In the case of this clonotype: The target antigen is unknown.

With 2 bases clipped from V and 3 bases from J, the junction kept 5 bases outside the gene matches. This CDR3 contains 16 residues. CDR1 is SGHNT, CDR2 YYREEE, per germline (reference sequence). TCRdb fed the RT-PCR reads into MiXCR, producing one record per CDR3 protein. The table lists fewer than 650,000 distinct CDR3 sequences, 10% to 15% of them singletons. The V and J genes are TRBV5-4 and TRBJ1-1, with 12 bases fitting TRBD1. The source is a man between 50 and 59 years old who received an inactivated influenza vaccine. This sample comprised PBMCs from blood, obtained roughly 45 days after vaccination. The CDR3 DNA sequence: TGTGCCAGCAGCTTTGGGACAGGGGGCTTCGACACTGAAGCTTTCTTT. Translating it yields CASSFGTGGFDTEAFF.